Following are 4 T cell receptor beta chains from one sample sequenced in a study of PD-1 blockade in classical Hodgkin lymphoma. Produced via immunoSEQ multiplex PCR; TCRdb's table is partial and in-frame only. The sample has over 10,000 clones, around 92% seen once. Autologous stem cell transplantation was followed by relapse in every patient, and brentuximab vedotin exposure varied. The material was peripheral blood mononuclear cells (PBMCs), obtained at baseline. The source is a human donor with classical Hodgkin lymphoma.

V usage is TRBV7-9 and J usage is TRBJ1-1; D is undetermined. Looked up from germline, CDR1 is SEHNR and CDR2 is FQNEAQ (reference sequence). V was clipped by 5 bases and J by 4 bases, with 20 bases between them. The CDR3 sequence is 16 residues long. CDR3 in amino acids: CASSPSRAPLGTEAFF. The DNA of the CDR3 is TGTGCCAGCAGCCCTAGTCGGGCGCCCCTCGGCACTGAAGCTTTCTTT. Based on the CDR3 plus reference TRBV7-9 and TRBJ1-1, the full variable domain is DTGVSQNPRHKITKRGQNVTFRCDPISEHNRLYWYRQTLGQGPEFLTYFQNEAQLEKSRLLSDRFSAERPKGSFSTLEIQRTEQGDSAMYLCASSPSRAPLGTEAFFGQGTRLTVV.

The chain employs TRBV30 and TRBJ1-5, with D perhaps TRBD1 (5 bases). This CDR3 spans 15 amino acids. The germline V gene has CDR1 GTSNPN and CDR2 SVGIG (reference sequence). V lost 2 bases to trimming and J lost 5 bases, with 16 bases between them. The CDR3 spells CAWSFPDRTDQPQHF. CDR3 sequence (DNA): TGTGCCTGGAGTTTTCCCGACAGAACCGATCAGCCCCAGCATTTT.

V is TRBV28 and J is TRBJ2-1; a weak D match, TRBD2 (5 bases). Germline V CDR1 and CDR2: MDHEN, SYDVKM. The CDR3 is made up of 14 amino acids. Between the trimmed V and J ends, which lost 4 bases and 8 bases, there was a span of 15 bases. This CDR3 is CASSWSSLPYEQFF. The CDR3 region has the DNA TGTGCCAGCAGTTGGTCTAGCCTCCCTTATGAGCAGTTCTTC.

The V call is TRBV19, the J call TRBJ2-1; D may correspond to TRBD1 or TRBD2 (6 bases each). Trimming shortened V by 1 base and J by 2 bases, and 15 bases separated the two germline ends. The CDR3 sequence is 17 residues long. CDR1 is LNHDA and CDR2 is SQIVND in the germline V gene (reference sequence). CDR3 DNA sequence: TGTGCCAGTAGTATAGGGGGCCGGGGGCGGCCCTACAATGAGCAGTTCTTC. Translation: CASSIGGRGRPYNEQFF.